The rows below give T cell receptor beta chains drawn from one sample of a study of blood T cell repertoires in COVID-19. The protocol was immunoSEQ multiplex PCR, while the TCRdb copy is restricted to in-frame clones and leaves out a portion. The repertoire holds under 500,000 clones, with approximately 90% as singletons. The sequenced sample was peripheral blood. The receptors stem from a woman in her 30s with acute or convalescent COVID-19. Each CDR3 is given with its conserved first and last residue.

TRBJ2-5 | TRBV29-1 | CSVVQGETQYF
TRBJ2-1 | TRBV11-2 | CASINAPEEFSGQFF
TRBJ2-1 | TRBV30 | CAWSVLTSAYNEQFF
TRBJ1-2 | TRBV4-2 | CASSPGTRGQHYGYTF
TRBJ2-1 | TRBV4-1 | CASSLRTGGTWEQFF
TRBJ2-1 | TRBV7-9 | CASSLDSQPFNEQFF
TRBJ2-7 | TRBV7-8 | CASSLGYGSREIYYEQYF
TRBJ2-1 | TRBV28 | CASSLRAGGSYNEQFF
TRBJ2-3 | TRBV2 | CASSEPRGRTSGGAFKTDTQYF
TRBJ1-2 | TRBV21-1 | CASSKWEGGYTF
TRBJ2-3 | TRBV5-1 | CASSPSGALGDTQYF
TRBJ2-5 | TRBV3-1/TRBV3-2 | CASSHGSGAGETQYF
TRBJ1-3 | TRBV30 | CASTGDSGNTIYF
TRBJ1-2 | TRBV7-9 | CASSSHPRGYGYTF
TRBJ1-4 | TRBV19 | CASSDGRTFNEKLFF
TRBJ1-1 | TRBV19 | CASSSGLLNTEAFF
TRBJ2-1 | TRBV5-1 | CASSLDSPYNEQFF
TRBJ1-5 | TRBV5-6 | CASSSGTGGHNQPQHF
TRBJ1-4 | TRBV5-1 | CASSGGQGEGEKLFF
TRBJ2-7 | TRBV11-1 | CASSSDSSHEEQYF
TRBJ2-3 | TRBV30 | CAWSGVRDRGTDTQYF
TRBJ2-3 | TRBV23-1 | CASSQSKRTASTDTQYF
TRBJ2-4 | TRBV7-2 | CASSLVREGDIQYF
TRBJ2-5 | TRBV12-5 | CASGIKTKEETQYF
TRBJ1-3 | TRBV28 | CASSRGGVPGGYGNTIYF
TRBJ2-7 | TRBV5-5 | CASSLESSGGLYEQYF
TRBJ1-6 | TRBV10-1 | CASSQGKDSPLHF
TRBJ2-2 | TRBV28 | CASSARGEQNTGELFF
TRBJ1-5 | TRBV2 | CASSEFENNQPQHF
TRBJ2-3 | TRBV10-3 | CASSGSADTQYF
TRBJ1-2 | TRBV6-5 | CASSFGTGSRYTF
TRBJ1-2 | TRBV29-1 | CSVLSWDRGQNYGYTF
TRBJ1-3 | TRBV11-2 | CASREAGGGNTIYF
TRBJ2-2 | TRBV10-1 | CASSRLARGGELFF
TRBJ2-1 | TRBV6-6 | CASSPTDNEQFF
TRBJ1-5 | TRBV7-6 | CASSLAPGFYNQPQHF
TRBJ2-1 | TRBV10-3 | CAISEYGQGERRNEQFF
TRBJ2-7 | TRBV9 | CASSVGTVPYEQYF
TRBJ1-4 | TRBV5-6 | CASSLESGAGKLFF
TRBJ2-3 | TRBV4-2 | CASSQGYRGSTDTQYF
TRBJ2-3 | TRBV2 | CASSEYQGPDTQYF
TRBJ2-7 | TRBV27 | CASSGGRHYEQYF
TRBJ1-2 | TRBV9 | CASSKREGNYGYTF
TRBJ2-1 | TRBV9 | CASSHDVAGGSSYNEQFF
TRBJ2-1 | TRBV2 | CASSEVAGTSGNEQFF
TRBJ1-3 | TRBV3-1/TRBV3-2 | CASTYRGGSGNTIYF
TRBJ1-2 | TRBV6-1 | CASSEDRGHNNYGYTF
TRBJ2-3 | TRBV6-6 | CASSKAGGATDTQYF